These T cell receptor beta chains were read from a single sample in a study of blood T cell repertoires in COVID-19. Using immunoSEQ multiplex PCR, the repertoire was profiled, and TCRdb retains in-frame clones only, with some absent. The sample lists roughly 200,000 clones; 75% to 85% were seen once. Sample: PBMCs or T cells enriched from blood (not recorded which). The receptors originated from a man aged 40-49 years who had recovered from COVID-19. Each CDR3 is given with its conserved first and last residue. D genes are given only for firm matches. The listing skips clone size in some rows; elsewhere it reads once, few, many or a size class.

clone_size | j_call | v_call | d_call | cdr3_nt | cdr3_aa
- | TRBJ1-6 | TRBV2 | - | TGTGCCAGCAGTCGATACCAAGGACTCAATTCACCCCTCCACTTT | CASSRYQGLNSPLHF
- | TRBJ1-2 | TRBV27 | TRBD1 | TGTGCCAGCAGTTCTGACCGGGACAGGGGGCGAGGGGGCTACACCTTC | CASSSDRDRGRGGYTF
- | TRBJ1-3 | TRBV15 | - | TGTGCCACCAGCCCCATCGGGGGATTTAGTGGAAACACCATATATTTT | CATSPIGGFSGNTIYF
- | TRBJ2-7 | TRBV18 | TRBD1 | TGTGCCAGCTCACCTCAACAGGGGGACGAGCAGTACTTC | CASSPQQGDEQYF
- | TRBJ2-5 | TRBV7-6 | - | TGTGCCAGCAGCCCTCACGGACAGGAGGGAGAGACCCAGTACTTC | CASSPHGQEGETQYF
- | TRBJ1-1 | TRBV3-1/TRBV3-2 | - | TGTGCCAGCAGCCAAGCGGGGGTCTCGTTTTCTGAAGCTTTCTTT | CASSQAGVSFSEAFF
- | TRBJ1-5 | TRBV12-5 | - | TGTGCTAGTGACCCCGCCAGGTGGGGGCATCAGCCCCAGCATTTT | CASDPARWGHQPQHF
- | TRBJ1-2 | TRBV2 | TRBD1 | TGTGCCAGCAGAGAAGACAGGGTTGGCTACACCTTC | CASREDRVGYTF
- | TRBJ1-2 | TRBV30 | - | TGTGCCTGGAGTGTACCGGGTAATCACTATGGCTACACCTTC | CAWSVPGNHYGYTF
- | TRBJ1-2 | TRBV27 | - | TGTGCCAGCACAACCCTTACTAACCCCCTATCTTTC | CASTTLTNPLSF
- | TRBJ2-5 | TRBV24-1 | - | TGTGCCACCCCAGGACAATTAAGAAGGACCCAGTACTTC | CATPGQLRRTQYF
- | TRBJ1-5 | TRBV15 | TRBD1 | TGTGCCACCAGCAGAGTAGGGACAGGGTTGGGGCAGCCCCAGCATTTT | CATSRVGTGLGQPQHF
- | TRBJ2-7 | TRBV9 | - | TGTGCCAGCAGCGTAGGCACTACGTGGTTGGGCGAGCAGTACTTC | CASSVGTTWLGEQYF
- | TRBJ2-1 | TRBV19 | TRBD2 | TGTGCCAGTAGCCCGGCGGGAGAAAGTACGAATGAGCAGTTCTTC | CASSPAGESTNEQFF
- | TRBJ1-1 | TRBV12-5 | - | TGTGCTAGTGGTTTGGTACTCGGGGGAATGAACACTGAAGCTTTCTTT | CASGLVLGGMNTEAFF
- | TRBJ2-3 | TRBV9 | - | TGTGCCAGCAGCGCACAGGTAAACACAGATACGCAGTATTTT | CASSAQVNTDTQYF
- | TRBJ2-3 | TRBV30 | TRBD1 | TGTGCCGGGACTTCAGACAGGGGCAAGACAGATACGCAGTATTTT | CAGTSDRGKTDTQYF
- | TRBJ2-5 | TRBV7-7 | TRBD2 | TGTGCCAGCAGCTTCACGGGAGGTCCTCGAGAGACCCAGTACTTC | CASSFTGGPRETQYF
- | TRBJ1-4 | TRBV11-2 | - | TGTGCCAGCAGCTTAGATGGGGACACCGGACGAGAAAAACTGTTTTTT | CASSLDGDTGREKLFF
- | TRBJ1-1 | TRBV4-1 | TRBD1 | TGCGCCAGCAGCCAAGCGGGACAGCCAAGCACTGAAGCTTTCTTT | CASSQAGQPSTEAFF
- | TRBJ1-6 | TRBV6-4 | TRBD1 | TGTGCCAGCAGCGCCGGGACAGGCAATTCACCCCTCCACTTT | CASSAGTGNSPLHF
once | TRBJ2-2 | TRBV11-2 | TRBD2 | TGTGCCAGCAGCTCCGGGACTAAAAGCGGGGAGCTGTTTTTT | CASSSGTKSGELFF
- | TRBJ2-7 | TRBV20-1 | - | TGCAGTGCTAGTAAAGGATCGGCAGGTATACACTACGAGCAGTACTTC | CSASKGSAGIHYEQYF
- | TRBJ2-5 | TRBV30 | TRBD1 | TGTGCCTGGATCCCCGGGACAGGGATAAAGACCCAGTACTTC | CAWIPGTGIKTQYF
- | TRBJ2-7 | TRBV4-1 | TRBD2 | TGCGCCAGCAGCCTTGGGACTAATCCTGCGGACGAGCAGTACTTC | CASSLGTNPADEQYF
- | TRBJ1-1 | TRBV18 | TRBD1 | TGTGCCAGCTCCTATAACGACAGGGGGCATGAAGCTTTCTTT | CASSYNDRGHEAFF
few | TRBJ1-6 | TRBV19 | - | TGTGCCAGTAGTGGAGGACAGATTAATTCACCCCTCCACTTT | CASSGGQINSPLHF
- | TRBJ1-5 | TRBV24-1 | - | TGTGCCACCAGTGATCGGGAGGGATCAGGGAATCAGCCCCAGCATTTT | CATSDREGSGNQPQHF
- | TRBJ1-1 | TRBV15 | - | TGTGCCACCAGCAGATCATTTACTGAAGCTTTCTTT | CATSRSFTEAFF
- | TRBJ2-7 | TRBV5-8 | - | TGTGCCAGCAGCCTTCCAGGGCACGCGTACGAGCAGTACTTC | CASSLPGHAYEQYF
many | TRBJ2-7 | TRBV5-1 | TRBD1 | TGCGCCAGCAGCTTCGAAGGATCTCCGACAGGGCCCTCGGGGGAGCAGTACTTC | CASSFEGSPTGPSGEQYF
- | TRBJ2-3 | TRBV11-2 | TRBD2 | TGTGCCAGCAGCTATCACAGCGGGAGGGGAGATACGCAGTATTTT | CASSYHSGRGDTQYF
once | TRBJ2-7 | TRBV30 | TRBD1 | TGTGCCTGGAGCACTACCGGGACAGTTTTATCCTACGAGCAGTACTTC | CAWSTTGTVLSYEQYF
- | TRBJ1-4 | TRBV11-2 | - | TGTGCCAGCAGCTCCCTCTTCCCAACTAATGAAAAACTGTTTTTT | CASSSLFPTNEKLFF
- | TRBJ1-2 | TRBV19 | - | TGTGCCAGTAGCAAAACAGAGTTCTATGGCTACACCTTC | CASSKTEFYGYTF
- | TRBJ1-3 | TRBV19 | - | TGTGCCACATCCAACTGGGGAAACACCATATATTTT | CATSNWGNTIYF
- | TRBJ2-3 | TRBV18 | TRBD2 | TGTGCCAGCTCACTTGTGACTAGCGGGTTTAGGGAAGATACGCAGTATTTT | CASSLVTSGFREDTQYF
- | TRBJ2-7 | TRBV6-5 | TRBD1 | TGTGCCAGCAGTTACTGGGACAGAGGGACCTACGAGCAGTACTTC | CASSYWDRGTYEQYF
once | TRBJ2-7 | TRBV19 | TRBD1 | TGTGCCAGTAGTACGACTGACAGGGTTAACGAGCAGTACTTC | CASSTTDRVNEQYF
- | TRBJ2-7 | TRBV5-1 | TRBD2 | TGCGCCAGCAGCTCCGGGAGGGACTCCCTCGGCTACGAGCAGTACTTC | CASSSGRDSLGYEQYF
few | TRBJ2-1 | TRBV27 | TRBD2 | TGTGCCAGCAGCAAAGAACCCGGGAGGTCCAACAATGAGCAGTTCTTC | CASSKEPGRSNNEQFF
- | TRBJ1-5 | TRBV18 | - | TGTGCCAGCTCACCAACAGGCAATCAGCCCCAGCATTTT | CASSPTGNQPQHF
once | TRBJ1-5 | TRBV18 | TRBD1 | TGTGCCAGCTCACCCGACAGGGGCAATCAGCCCCAGCATTTT | CASSPDRGNQPQHF
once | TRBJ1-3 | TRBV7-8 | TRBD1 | TGTGCCAGCAGCCTGACAGGGGGGCGAAACACCATATATTTT | CASSLTGGRNTIYF
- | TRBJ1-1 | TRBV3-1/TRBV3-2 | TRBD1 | TGTGCCAGCAGTCCTCGACCGTTCCCAGGGGGCTCGAACACTGAAGCTTTCTTT | CASSPRPFPGGSNTEAFF
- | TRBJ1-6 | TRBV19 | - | TGTGCCAGTACCCCAGGGCCTAATTCACCCCTCCACTTT | CASTPGPNSPLHF
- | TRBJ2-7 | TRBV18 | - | TGTGCCAGCTCCCGTAGCGACGAGCAGTACTTC | CASSRSDEQYF
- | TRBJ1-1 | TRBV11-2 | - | TGTGCCAGCAGCCCTACCCCCAACAGGGTATCTGAAGCTTTCTTT | CASSPTPNRVSEAFF
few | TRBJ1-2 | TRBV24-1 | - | TGTGCCACCAGCTCGGGGGAAGGGGCTATAGGCTACACCTTC | CATSSGEGAIGYTF
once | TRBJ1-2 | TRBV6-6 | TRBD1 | TGTGCCAGCAGACCTGGGACAGACTATGGCTACACCTTC | CASRPGTDYGYTF
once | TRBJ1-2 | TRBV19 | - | TGTGCCAGTAGTATAGCCGCCAGGGACTATGGCTACACCTTC | CASSIAARDYGYTF
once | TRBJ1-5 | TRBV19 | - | TGTGCCAGTAAAGAGAGCAATCAGCCCCAGCATTTT | CASKESNQPQHF
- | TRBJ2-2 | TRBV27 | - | TGTGCCAGCAGTTCCGCCGACTACACCGGGGAGCTGTTTTTT | CASSSADYTGELFF
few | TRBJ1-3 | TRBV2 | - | TGTGCCAGCAGTATACAGTTTTCTGGAAACACCATATATTTT | CASSIQFSGNTIYF
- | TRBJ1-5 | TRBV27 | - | TGTGCCAGCAGGCCAACAGGGATGGGAAGCAATCAGCCCCAGCATTTT | CASRPTGMGSNQPQHF
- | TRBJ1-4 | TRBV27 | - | TGTGCCAGCAGTTTAAGCTCTAGGGGTGAAAAACTGTTTTTT | CASSLSSRGEKLFF